Listed here are 27 T cell receptor beta chains from one sample, sequenced in a study of regulatory T cells in long-lasting Graves disease. Indicated time point: persistent/refractory GD, antithyroid drugs over 5 years with positive TRAb. There was RNA extracted from PBMCs, and the TCR library was made from it. iRepertoire HTBI primers and Arm-PCR of CDR3 regions built TCR beta libraries. Each CDR3 protein is one row after TCRdb ran MiXCR on the multiplex PCR reads. The sample lists approximately 470,000 distinct CDR3 sequences; around 20% were seen once. The sequenced sample was peripheral blood mononuclear cells (PBMCs), obtained when the disease was refractory, from a patient treated with antithyroid drugs. These receptors came from a female donor with Graves disease.

In this sample, this clonotype turned up many times. The chain couples TRBV27 to TRBJ2-7; 9 nucleotides agree with TRBD1. The CDR3 is 15 residues long. The J segment lost 1 base and the V segment lost 6 bases, leaving 7 bases of the junction unmatched. Germline V gene data show CDR1 as MNHEY and CDR2 as SMNVEV (reference sequence). CDR3 DNA sequence: TGTGCCAGCAGCTCGGGGACAGGGCTATCCTACGAGCAGTACTTC. Protein product: CASSSGTGLSYEQYF.

The table lists this clonotype with many counts. The junction and the germline gene differ at one end; a read error may be behind it. This chain connects TRBV28 to TRBJ1-2; TRBD1 aligns across 9 bases. The CDR3 totals 13 residues. Germline V gives CDR1 MDHEN, CDR2 SYDVKM. This CDR3 is CASSSHRLGQGSF. CDR3 in DNA: TGTGCCAGCAGTTCCCACCGGTTGGGACAGGGCTCCTTC.

This clonotype was seen ten or more times. The chain links TRBV28 to TRBJ1-1, with D perhaps TRBD1 (5 bases). Trimming cost V 3 bases and J 6 bases, with 14 bases left between them. Per the germline V gene, CDR1 is MDHEN and CDR2 is SYDVKM. This CDR3 region has 14 residues. CDR3 amino acids: CASSFPQTDPEAFF. DNA for the CDR3: TGTGCCAGCAGTTTCCCGCAGACAGACCCTGAAGCTTTCTTT.

The V and J genes are TRBV28 and TRBJ2-1; unclear D gene. The CDR3 has 12 residues. The germline V gene encodes CDR1 MDHEN and CDR2 SYDVKM. V lost 5 bases and J 8 bases, leaving 10 bases between the germline ends. CDR3 sequence (DNA): TGTGCCAGCAGTCCCCCCCGCTATGAGCAGTTCTTC. This translates into CASSPPRYEQFF.

This clonotype was found a few times. The chain couples TRBV20-1 to TRBJ1-2, with a possible D match to TRBD1 (6 bases). This CDR3 has 16 residues. The V gene lost 2 bases and the J gene lost 2 bases, with 18 bases spanning the gap. Germline lookup yields CDR1 DFQATT and CDR2 SNEGSKA (reference sequence). Here the CDR3 reads CSARSTGALNNYGYTF. As DNA, the CDR3 is TGCAGTGCTAGATCCACGGGGGCCCTCAACAACTATGGCTACACCTTC.

This clonotype was observed many times. The chain joins TRBV30 to TRBJ2-7, with D perhaps matching TRBD2 (6 bases). The germline V gene encodes CDR1 GTSNPN and CDR2 SVGIG (reference sequence). There are 14 residues in the CDR3. Between the trimmed V and J ends, which lost 8 bases and 3 bases, there was a span of 20 bases. The CDR3: CAGQRRAGDYEQYF. Written as DNA, the CDR3 is TGTGCCGGCCAAAGGAGGGCCGGTGACTACGAGCAGTACTTC.

There are many counts of this clonotype. For the CDR3, the DNA is TGCAGTGCCGGGACACAGCAGCCTAGGTCCCAGTACTTC. Amino acid sequence: CSAGTQQPRSQYF. The rearrangement joins TRBV20-1 to TRBJ2-7, with TRBD1 as a possible D gene (6 bases). Germline CDR1 and CDR2: DFQATT and SNEGSKA (reference sequence). The germline V and J ends were trimmed by 6 bases and 10 bases, with 22 bases remaining between them. The CDR3 loop spans 13 amino acids.

This clonotype was counted at least ten times. The chain is built from TRBV6-1 and TRBJ1-1; 7 bases agree with TRBD1. The CDR3 has 17 amino acids. In germline, CDR1 is MNHNS, CDR2 SASEGT. Trimming at V came to 5 bases and at J to 4 bases, leaving 16 bases not matched to a gene. The CDR3 sequence: CASSSFGSHRGGTEAFF. CDR3 sequence (DNA): TGTGCCAGCAGTAGCTTTGGGTCTCACAGGGGCGGCACTGAAGCTTTCTTT.

In its sample, this clonotype was seen a few times. The chain uses TRBV19 and TRBJ2-5, with D perhaps TRBD1 (6 bases). V lost 4 bases, J lost 2 bases, and 14 bases lay in between. Germline V lookup: CDR1 LNHDA, CDR2 SQIVND (reference sequence). CDR3 size: 15 residues. CDR3: CASSKARGSQETQYF. CDR3 bases: TGTGCCAGTAGTAAGGCCAGGGGATCTCAAGAGACCCAGTACTTC.

Many counts were recorded for this clonotype. V usage is TRBV6-2 or TRBV6-3 and J usage is TRBJ2-5, with TRBD2 matching over 9 bases. The CDR3 sequence is 16 residues long. Germline V lookup: CDR1 MNHEY, CDR2 SVGEGT. With 2 bases clipped from V and 1 base from J, the junction kept 5 bases outside the gene matches. The CDR3 DNA follows: TGTGCCAGCAGTTACGAAACTAGCGGGCCCCAAGAGACCCAGTACTTC. It encodes CASSYETSGPQETQYF.

This clonotype was observed many times. The chain employs TRBV29-1 and TRBJ1-1; D is uncertain. Deletions cut 4 bases from V and 0 bases from J, with 9 bases between. CDR1 SQVTM and CDR2 ANQGSEA come from the germline V gene. The CDR3 totals 13 residues. CDR3 DNA sequence: TGCAGCGTTGGGTCAGGACTGAACACTGAAGCTTTCTTT. Translating gives CSVGSGLNTEAFF.

At least ten counts were recorded for this clonotype. The chain is built from TRBV28 and TRBJ1-1; D gene uncertain. Germline-derived CDR1 and CDR2 are MDHEN and SYDVKM. Trimming cost V 4 bases and J 7 bases, with 13 bases left between them. The CDR3 sequence is 13 residues long. The CDR3 protein is CASSYIFPFEAFF. CDR3 DNA: TGTGCCAGCAGTTATATTTTCCCCTTTGAAGCTTTCTTT.

This clonotype has just a few counts. The CDR3 DNA is TGTGCCAGCAGTTTACGAGGGGGCCTGGGAAACACCATATATTTT. Protein product: CASSLRGGLGNTIYF. The rearrangement links TRBV28 to TRBJ1-3, with 7 bases fitting TRBD1. The J segment lost 4 bases and the V segment lost 2 bases, leaving 5 bases of the junction unmatched. The CDR3 loop spans 15 amino acids. Germline CDR1 reads MDHEN; CDR2 reads SYDVKM. Variable domain in full (rest from reference TRBV28 and TRBJ1-3): DVKVTQSSRYLVKRTGEKVFLECVQDMDHENMFWYRQDPGLGLRLIYFSYDVKMKEKGDIPEGYSVSREKKERFSLILESASTNQTSMYLCASSLRGGLGNTIYFGEGSWLTVV.

This clonotype was seen many times. V usage is TRBV28 and J usage is TRBJ1-4; 9 bases align to TRBD1. Germline CDR1 reads MDHEN; CDR2 reads SYDVKM. With V trimmed by 2 bases and J by 7 bases, 8 bases remained unmatched. This CDR3 region has 16 residues. Here the CDR3 DNA reads TGTGCCAGCAGTTTAAGTTACAGGGGGCGCGGTGAAAAACTGTTTTTT. It encodes CASSLSYRGRGEKLFF.

This clonotype was found many times. The V gene is TRBV20-1, the J gene TRBJ1-2, with D uncertain. Trimming pared 5 bases from V and 4 bases from J, leaving 14 bases between. The germline V gene has CDR1 DFQATT and CDR2 SNEGSKA (reference sequence). The CDR3 consists of 13 residues. The CDR3 here is CSASREIGYGYTF. The DNA of the CDR3 is TGCAGTGCTTCACGGGAGATTGGCTATGGCTACACCTTC.

The table lists this clonotype with a few counts. This chain links TRBV20-1 with TRBJ1-5; D is perhaps TRBD1 (6 bases). The CDR3 has 17 residues. Trimming stripped 0 bases from V and 2 bases from J, with 17 bases between. Germline V gene sequence: CDR1 DFQATT, CDR2 SNEGSKA (reference sequence). CDR3 amino acids: CSARDWRGELGNQPQHF. The CDR3 region has the DNA TGCAGTGCTAGAGATTGGAGGGGGGAATTGGGCAATCAGCCCCAGCATTTT.

The chain carries TRBV30 and TRBJ1-5, with 10 nucleotides matching TRBD1. V shed 3 bases and J 0 bases; nucleotides not matched to a gene: 8. The CDR3 contains 17 residues. Germline CDR1 reads GTSNPN; CDR2 reads SVGIG (reference sequence). CDR3 nucleotide sequence: TGTGCCTGGAGCTCCGGGACAGGGGCTTTTAGCAATCAGCCCCAGCATTTT. This gives the protein CAWSSGTGAFSNQPQHF.

This clonotype was counted between two and nine times. The chain couples TRBV11-2 to TRBJ2-7; weak D call: TRBD2 (5 bases). Per germline, CDR1 SGHAT and CDR2 FQNNGV. V lost 5 bases, J lost 12 bases, and 17 bases lay in between. This CDR3 comprises 12 residues. CDR3 residues: CASSAQSGRRYF. Written as DNA, the CDR3 is TGTGCCAGCAGCGCTCAATCGGGAAGGCGGTACTTC.

The chain employs TRBV29-1 and TRBJ2-7; D may be TRBD1 (6 bases). CDR3 length: 13 amino acids. The germline CDR1 and CDR2 sequences are SQVTM and ANQGSEA. Trimming pared 4 bases from V and 1 base from J, leaving 11 bases between. CDR3 in amino acids: CSVAGALSYEQYF. As DNA, the CDR3 is TGCAGCGTTGCAGGGGCGTTATCCTACGAGCAGTACTTC.

In this sample, this clonotype turned up many times. The chain is built from TRBV6-1 and TRBJ2-2; D gene uncertain. V lost 0 bases and J 4 bases, leaving 18 bases between the germline ends. Germline V CDR1 and CDR2: MNHNS, SASEGT. The CDR3 has 18 residues. The CDR3 loop reads CASSEAGPRDKVTGELFF. CDR3 nucleotide sequence: TGTGCCAGCAGTGAAGCGGGCCCAAGGGATAAAGTCACCGGGGAGCTGTTTTTT.

This clonotype was picked up many times. J is TRBJ1-5 and V is TRBV12-3 or TRBV12-4; D gene uncertain. V lost 4 bases and J 7 bases, leaving 20 bases between the germline ends. The CDR3 runs 16 residues. The CDR3 is CASSWTGSGRWQPQHF. The CDR3 nucleotides are TGTGCCAGCAGTTGGACCGGCTCTGGGAGGTGGCAGCCCCAGCATTTT.

As regards this clonotype: A read error may explain this, as a much larger clone is one base away. V gene TRBV30 combines with J gene TRBJ2-5; 10 bases are shared with TRBD2. The CDR3 contains 16 residues. Germline assignment: CDR1 GTSNPN and CDR2 SVGIG (reference sequence). The CDR3 loop is CAWSEPGLADQGTQYF. The CDR3 DNA is TGTGCCTGGAGTGAACCCGGACTAGCGGATCAAGGGACCCAGTACTTC. Complete variable domain (other parts from reference TRBV30 and TRBJ2-5): SQTIHQWPATLVQPVGSPLSLECTVEGTSNPNLYWYRQAAGRGLQLLFYSVGIGQISSEVPQNLSASRPQDRQFILSSKKLLLSDSGFYLCAWSEPGLADQGTQYFGPGTRLLVL.

The CDR3: CASSKMAGGLSGANVLTF. CDR3 DNA: TGTGCCAGCTCGAAGATGGCGGGAGGACTCTCTGGGGCCAACGTCCTGACTTTC. The chain has TRBV12-3 or TRBV12-4 and TRBJ2-6, with TRBD2 identical over 8 bases. The CDR3 has 18 amino acids. Trimming took 8 bases from V and 0 from J; bases not matched to a gene: 12.

The rearrangement uses TRBV7-8 and TRBJ1-5; D possibly corresponds to TRBD1 (5 bases). Between the trimmed V and J ends, which lost 2 bases and 7 bases, there was a span of 15 bases. This CDR3 is 15 amino acids long. The germline V gene has CDR1 SGHVS and CDR2 FQNEAQ. The CDR3 is CASSLYAREGQPQHF. The CDR3 DNA reads as TGTGCCAGCAGCTTATACGCCCGGGAGGGGCAGCCCCAGCATTTT.

V is TRBV4-1 and J is TRBJ2-7; the D is unclear. The CDR3 loop spans 15 amino acids. V dropped 0 bases and J dropped 3 bases, with 12 bases sitting between them. Germline CDR1 is MGHRA and CDR2 is YSYEKL. The CDR3 loop reads CASSQEVAELYEQYF. CDR3 DNA sequence: TGCGCCAGCAGCCAAGAGGTGGCCGAACTCTACGAGCAGTACTTC.

The V and J genes are TRBV3-1 and TRBJ2-2; no firm D call. Deletions cut 6 bases from V and 1 base from J, with 6 bases between. CDR1 LGHDT and CDR2 YNNKEL come from the germline V gene (reference sequence). The CDR3 loop spans 13 amino acids. CDR3 amino acids: CASRRQNTGELFF. The CDR3, as DNA: TGTGCCAGCAGACGACAGAACACCGGGGAGCTGTTTTTT.

There are a few counts of this clonotype. The gene calls are TRBV20-1 and TRBJ1-2, with 8 positions matching TRBD1. This CDR3 comprises 14 residues. Losses at the gene ends were 3 bases for V and 4 bases for J; bases not matched to a gene: 7. The germline V gene has CDR1 DFQATT and CDR2 SNEGSKA (reference sequence). CDR3 in DNA: TGCAGTGCTAGCAACAGGGGGGTCGGCTATGGCTACACCTTC. Its protein is CSASNRGVGYGYTF.